The source of this TCR beta chain is a study of neurological immune-mediated disorders. TCRdb independently ran MiXCR on the 5' RACE reads; one entry per CDR3 protein. The sample shows 55,000 to 70,000 distinct CDR3 sequences, about 10% of them seen only once. V dropped 7 bases and J dropped 8; count of bases not matched to a gene: 11. In germline, CDR1 is SGHRS, CDR2 YFSETQ. This CDR3 has 15 residues. This clonotype was observed many times. Source material: PBMCs. The source of this sequence is a man between 60 and 75 years old in good health. The rearrangement joins TRBV5-1 to TRBJ1-4; 10 bases match TRBD1. The CDR3 region is CASGGTGTGDEKLFF. CDR3 DNA: TGCGCCAGCGGGGGGACCGGGACAGGGGACGAAAAACTGTTTTTT.